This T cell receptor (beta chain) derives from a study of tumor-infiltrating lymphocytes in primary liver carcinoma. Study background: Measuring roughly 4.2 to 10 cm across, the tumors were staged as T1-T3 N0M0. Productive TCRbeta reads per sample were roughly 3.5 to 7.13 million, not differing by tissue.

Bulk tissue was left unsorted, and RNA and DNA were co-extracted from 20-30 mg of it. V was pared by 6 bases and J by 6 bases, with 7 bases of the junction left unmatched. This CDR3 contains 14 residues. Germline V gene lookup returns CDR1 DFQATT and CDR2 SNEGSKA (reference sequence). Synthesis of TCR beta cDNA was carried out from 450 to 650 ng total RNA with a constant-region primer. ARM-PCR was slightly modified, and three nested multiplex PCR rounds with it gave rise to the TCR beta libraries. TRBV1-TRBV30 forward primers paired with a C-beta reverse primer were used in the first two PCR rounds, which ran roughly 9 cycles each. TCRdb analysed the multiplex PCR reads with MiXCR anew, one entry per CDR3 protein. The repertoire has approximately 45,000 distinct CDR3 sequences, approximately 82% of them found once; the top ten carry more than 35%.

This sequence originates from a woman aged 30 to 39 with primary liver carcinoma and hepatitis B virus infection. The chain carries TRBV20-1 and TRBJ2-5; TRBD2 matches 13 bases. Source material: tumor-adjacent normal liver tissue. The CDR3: CSATSGRGLQTQYF. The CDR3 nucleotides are TGCAGTGCAACTAGCGGGAGGGGATTGCAGACCCAGTACTTC.